The 2 T cell receptor beta chains in this list originate from one sample, sequenced in a study of blood T cell repertoires in COVID-19. Repertoires were generated with immunoSEQ multiplex PCR, while TCRdb's copy carries only in-frame clones and drops some. This table holds 70,000 to 80,000 clones, around nine tenths found once. The sequencing sample was made of peripheral blood. The receptors derive from a woman aged 55-69 years with acute or convalescent COVID-19.

The chain employs TRBV11-3 and TRBJ2-2; no clear D gene. Germline V gives CDR1 SGHNT, CDR2 YENEEA. The CDR3 extends over 14 amino acids. V was shortened by 5 bases and J by 3 bases, with 10 bases between the two germline ends. The CDR3 DNA reads as TGTGCCAGCAGCCCCGTTCCCGACACCGGGGAGCTGTTTTTT. This translates into CASSPVPDTGELFF.

This chain links TRBV7-8 with TRBJ2-5; D is undetermined. Germline CDR1 and CDR2: SGHVS and FQNEAQ. CDR3 length: 12 amino acids. The V end was cut by 1 base, the J end by 3 bases, with 3 bases between. CDR3 protein: CASSLVEETQYF. Written as DNA, the CDR3 is TGTGCCAGCAGCTTAGTAGAAGAGACCCAGTACTTC.